A single sample gave rise to the 24 T cell receptor beta chains below, sequenced in a study of blood T cells in healthy people across ages. A sample-barcoded 5' primer and a J-beta primer mix were used in a second PCR of about 7 to 11 cycles. In TCRdb, the 5' RACE reads were re-called with MiXCR into one record per CDR3 protein. Altogether 910,000 or so distinct CDR3 sequences are present, about 51% being singletons, with the ten largest covering about a fifth. The specimen was blood. These receptors were collected from a woman aged 55-69 years in good health.

Details on this clonotype: Germline is not matched at one junction end, which may reflect a read error. The chain carries TRBV4-2 and TRBJ2-3; D tentatively fits TRBD1 or TRBD2 (5 bases each). The germline CDR1 and CDR2 sequences are LGHNA and YNFKEQ. The CDR3 has 16 residues. The CDR3 DNA follows: TGTACCAGCAGAAAGACGGGGACGGGAAACACAGATACGCAGTATTTT. As protein: CTSRKTGTGNTDTQYF.

V gene TRBV29-1 combines with J gene TRBJ2-5, with D perhaps TRBD1 (6 bases). The CDR3 totals 13 residues. The germline CDR1 and CDR2 sequences are SQVTM and ANQGSEA. V lost 5 bases to trimming and J lost 11 bases, with 21 bases between them. The CDR3 nucleotides are TGCAGCGTTAAGATACAGGGATCCTACAGGCAGTACTTC. Translated: CSVKIQGSYRQYF.

The V gene is TRBV6-5, the J gene TRBJ1-5; D might be TRBD1 (5 bases). Germline V gene data show CDR1 as MNHEY and CDR2 as SVGAGI. V lost 0 bases and J lost 9, with 9 bases in between. The CDR3 is 13 amino acids. For the CDR3, the DNA is TGTGCCAGCAGTTACTCGGGCAGGGCGCCCCAGCATTTT. As protein: CASSYSGRAPQHF.

The rearrangement links TRBV5-1 to TRBJ2-3; 8 bases are a match to TRBD2. V trimming: 0 bases; J trimming: 2 bases; junction bases outside the gene matches: 8. The CDR3 is 17 residues long. Germline lookup yields CDR1 SGHRS and CDR2 YFSETQ. CDR3 protein: CASSLAPTGGPTDTQYF. In nucleotides, the CDR3 is TGCGCCAGCAGCTTGGCCCCAACGGGAGGGCCCACAGATACGCAGTATTTT.

This clonotype was found a few times. The rearrangement uses TRBV7-3 and TRBJ2-1; TRBD2 might be the D (5 bases). This CDR3 is built from 13 residues. Germline assignment: CDR1 SGHTA and CDR2 FQGTGA. Trimming pared 5 bases from V and 9 bases from J, leaving 14 bases between. The CDR3 spells CASSITLATEQFF. The CDR3 nucleotides read TGTGCCAGCAGCATTACCCTAGCTACTGAGCAGTTCTTC.

The CDR3 DNA reads TGTGCCAGCAGTTACACAGGGGTCGGCTACACCTTC. It yields the protein CASSYTGVGYTF. V gene TRBV6-2 or TRBV6-3 combines with J gene TRBJ1-2; TRBD1 matches 7 bases. The germline V gene has CDR1 MNHEY and CDR2 SVGEGT. Trimming removed 2 bases from V and 8 bases from J; junction bases left unmatched: 2. This CDR3 comprises 12 residues.

The genes are TRBV7-8 and TRBJ2-7; TRBD2 matches at 7 bases. In germline, CDR1 is SGHVS, CDR2 FQNEAQ. CDR3 length equals 16 residues. Trimming at V came to 0 bases and at J to 0 bases, leaving 5 bases not matched to a gene. Written as DNA, the CDR3 is TGTGCCAGCAGCTTAGCGCGTCTAGCGGCCTCCTACGAGCAGTACTTC. It specifies CASSLARLAASYEQYF.

The chain couples TRBV12-3 or TRBV12-4 to TRBJ1-1; D call uncertain. The V and J ends lost 4 bases and 12 bases respectively, with 18 bases between them. This CDR3 spans 13 amino acids. The CDR3 nucleotides are TGTGCCAGCAGTTCTCCGACGGCAGGAGAAACTTTCTTT. Residues: CASSSPTAGETFF.

The chain has TRBV29-1 and TRBJ2-1; TRBD1 is a possible D gene (6 bases). The CDR3 runs 14 residues. From germline, CDR1 is SQVTM and CDR2 ANQGSEA. V lost 5 bases and J lost 0, with 11 bases in between. The CDR3 coding sequence is TGCAGCGTTCGGGACACCAACTCCTACAATGAGCAGTTCTTC. It translates to CSVRDTNSYNEQFF.

This clonotype was seen a handful of times. The chain combines TRBV6-2 or TRBV6-3 with TRBJ1-2; 11 bases map to TRBD1. From germline, CDR1 is MNHEY and CDR2 SVGEGT. Trimming took 2 bases from V and 4 from J; bases not matched to a gene: 6. The CDR3 spans 16 residues. CDR3 nucleotides: TGTGCCAGCAGTTACGGACAGGGGGCGCGTCTCTATGGCTACACCTTC. It encodes CASSYGQGARLYGYTF.

The gene calls are TRBV6-1 and TRBJ2-7; TRBD2 is a possible D gene (5 bases). Germline V gives CDR1 MNHNS, CDR2 SASEGT. The germline V and J ends were trimmed by 11 bases and 1 base, with 15 bases remaining between them. This CDR3 is 13 amino acids long. CDR3: CAGSLGYSYEQYF. The CDR3 nucleotides read TGTGCCGGGAGTCTAGGGTATTCCTACGAGCAGTACTTC.

The CDR3 spells CSGRSTGDPTDTQYF. The DNA of the CDR3 is TGCAGCGGCCGATCGACAGGGGACCCCACAGATACGCAGTATTTT. V gene TRBV29-1 combines with J gene TRBJ2-3, with TRBD1 matching over 8 bases. The CDR3 is 15 residues long. Unmatched junction bases numbered 11, after V lost 7 bases and J lost 2 bases. In germline, CDR1 is SQVTM, CDR2 ANQGSEA.

The chain employs TRBV9 and TRBJ2-3; a weak D match, TRBD2 (5 bases). CDR3 length equals 14 residues. The germline gives CDR1 SGDLS, CDR2 YYNGEE. Deletions cut 0 bases from V and 5 bases from J, with 10 bases between. CDR3 protein: CASSVGGGGDTQYF. In DNA, the CDR3 is TGTGCCAGCAGCGTAGGTGGAGGTGGAGATACGCAGTATTTT.

The chain is built from TRBV10-3 and TRBJ2-7; possibly TRBD2 for D (5 bases). The CDR3 runs to 14 residues. Germline V gene lookup returns CDR1 ENHRY and CDR2 SYGVKD. V lost 0 bases and J 5 bases, leaving 11 bases between the germline ends. CDR3: CAISESPTSHEQYF. The CDR3 nucleotides read TGTGCCATCAGTGAGTCGCCCACTAGTCACGAGCAGTACTTC.

Turning to this clonotype: Germline is not matched at one junction end, which may reflect a read error. The chain combines TRBV3-1 with TRBJ2-3; D is unclear. Germline V gene data show CDR1 as LGHDT and CDR2 as YNNKEL (reference sequence). The CDR3 length is 15 residues. CDR3 in DNA: TGTGCCAGCAGCCAAGATCGGCTCCCCACAAATACGCAGTATTTT. Translation gives CASSQDRLPTNTQYF.

The chain is built from TRBV25-1 and TRBJ2-1, with D possibly TRBD2 on 5 matching bases. CDR1 is MGHDK and CDR2 is SYGVNS in the germline V gene. The CDR3 loop spans 15 amino acids. The CDR3 DNA reads TGTGCTACCACGGGGTCCGAGAGCTCCTACAATGAGCAGTTCTTC. It encodes CATTGSESSYNEQFF.

This clonotype appeared a few times. Sequence at one end of the junction differs from germline and may be a read error. The V and J genes are TRBV7-9 and TRBJ2-7; D is undetermined. In germline, CDR1 is SEHNR, CDR2 FQNEAQ (reference sequence). There are 12 residues in the CDR3. The CDR3 DNA sequence: TGTGCCAGCAGCCCGTTGTCCTTCGAGCAGTACTTC. Its translation: CASSPLSFEQYF. The variable domain in full, with the rest retrieved from reference TRBV7-9 and TRBJ2-7, is DTGVSQNPRHKITKRGQNVTFRCDPISEHNRLYWYRQTLGQGPEFLTYFQNEAQLEKSRLLSDRFSAERPKGSFSTLEIQRTEQGDSAMYLCASSPLSFEQYFGPGTRLTVT.

This clonotype was recorded a few times. This chain connects TRBV20-1 to TRBJ2-1, with D possibly matching TRBD2 (6 bases). V dropped 1 base and J dropped 1 base, with 11 bases sitting between them. This CDR3 has 15 residues. Germline V gene lookup returns CDR1 DFQATT and CDR2 SNEGSKA (reference sequence). CDR3 protein: CSARVGGESYNEQFF. Written as DNA, the CDR3 is TGCAGTGCTAGAGTGGGGGGTGAATCCTACAATGAGCAGTTCTTC.

The V call is TRBV7-2, the J call TRBJ2-7; 9 bases line up with TRBD2. Germline CDR1 reads SGHTA; CDR2 reads FQGNSA. V lost 4 bases to trimming and J lost 2 bases; unmatched junction nucleotides: 6. The CDR3 runs to 15 residues. The CDR3 nucleotides read TGTGCCAGCAGCTATTGGGCGGGAGGGCCCTACGAGCAGTACTTC. It translates to CASSYWAGGPYEQYF. Looking up the rest from reference TRBV7-2 and TRBJ2-7 gives the full variable domain: GAGVSQSPSNKVTEKGKDVELRCDPISGHTALYWYRQSLGQGLEFLIYFQGNSAPDKSGLPSDRFSAERTGGSVSTLTIQRTQQEDSAVYLCASSYWAGGPYEQYFGPGTRLTVT.

The CDR3 DNA reads TGTGCCAGCAGCTTAGACGTGGGTTACGAGCAGTACTTC. It encodes CASSLDVGYEQYF. V gene TRBV7-7 combines with J gene TRBJ2-7, with unresolved D. V lost 1 base and J 4 bases, leaving 8 bases between the germline ends. CDR1 is SSHAT and CDR2 is FNYEAQ in the germline V gene (reference sequence). This CDR3 contains 13 residues.

Only a few counts were recorded for this clonotype. CDR3 DNA: TGTGCCACCAGCAGAGGTCTACAACTAGCGGAGCAGTACTTC. This sequence encodes CATSRGLQLAEQYF. V and J are TRBV15 and TRBJ2-7, with 7 bases identical to TRBD2. Germline-derived CDR1 and CDR2 are LNHNV and YYDKDF (reference sequence). With V trimmed by 1 base and J by 7 bases, 7 bases remained unmatched. The CDR3 spans 14 residues.

The chain employs TRBV24-1 and TRBJ2-1, with 7 nucleotides matching TRBD1. From germline, CDR1 is KGHDR and CDR2 SFDVKD. The V gene end was trimmed by 3 bases and the J gene end by 10 bases; junction bases not matched to a gene: 5. The CDR3 is 13 amino acids. CDR3 amino acids: CATSDPGTVEQFF. The CDR3 bases are TGTGCCACCAGTGATCCCGGGACAGTAGAGCAGTTCTTC.

In this sample, this clonotype turned up once. V is TRBV20-1 and J is TRBJ2-5; 9 bases are shared with TRBD2. V lost 5 bases and J lost 4; bases outside the gene matches: 20. This CDR3 is built from 18 residues. Germline V lookup: CDR1 DFQATT, CDR2 SNEGSKA (reference sequence). CDR3 coding DNA: TGCAGTGCTGGCTTAGGGGTAGCGGGAGCACTCACTCCAGAGACCCAGTACTTC. Translation: CSAGLGVAGALTPETQYF.

The chain couples TRBV20-1 to TRBJ2-1; TRBD2 might be the D (6 bases). The CDR3 consists of 16 residues. V was pared by 5 bases and J by 0 bases, with 17 bases between. Germline values: CDR1 DFQATT, CDR2 SNEGSKA (reference sequence). The CDR3: CSAYMFGRSSYNEQFF. The CDR3 DNA follows: TGCAGTGCTTACATGTTCGGGAGAAGCTCCTACAATGAGCAGTTCTTC.